This T cell receptor (beta chain) was identified during a study of T cell responses to AZD1222 COVID-19 vaccine. Generated by immunoSEQ multiplex PCR, the TCRdb table keeps only in-frame clones and is missing some. The table records about 150,000 clones, nearly 95% of them present only once. V was shortened by 5 bases and J by 3 bases, with 20 bases between the two germline ends. The CDR3 covers 16 residues. Germline lookup yields CDR1 MNHEY and CDR2 SMNVEV (reference sequence). The V and J genes are TRBV27 and TRBJ2-7; maybe TRBD1 (5 bases). The receptor's source is an adult in good health. The source material was peripheral blood, sampled on day 0 of AZD1222 vaccination. The CDR3 DNA is TGTGCCAGCAGTCCCACCTACCCCAGGGCGTTCTACGAGCAGTACTTC. Its protein product is CASSPTYPRAFYEQYF.